This T cell receptor beta chain was captured by sequencing in a study of vaccination effects on CD4 cells after COVID-19. Study-wide findings and caveats: The study dataset contains few convalescent patients and includes no early post-infection timepoints. After vaccination, at late timepoints, clones induced by infection and by vaccine contracted markedly.

In the case of this clone: The antigen is undetermined.

Before sequencing took place, the ViraFEST assay used viral peptide pools to expand antigen-specific CD4+ T cells. Around day 10 of culture, CD4+ T cells were separated out. Either the BNT162b2 or mRNA-1273 vaccine was given to participants in two doses. The table came from immunoSEQ multiplex PCR; TCRdb's copy has only in-frame clones and leaves some out. The data show approximately 30,000 clones, with less than 80% seen just once and roughly 8.4% held by the top ten. Germline V lookup: CDR1 MNHEY, CDR2 SMNVEV (reference sequence). The CDR3 totals 15 residues. The ends were cut back, 8 bases at V and 2 bases at J, with 19 bases in the middle.

This TCR derives from a human donor who received a COVID-19 vaccine. The gene calls are TRBV27 and TRBJ2-7; a possible D gene is TRBD2 (6 bases). Sequencing used CD4+ T cells from PBMCs cultured with SARS-CoV-2 spike peptides, obtained after COVID-19 vaccination. The CDR3 protein is CASGLSSAGTYEQYF. CDR3 nucleotide sequence: TGTGCCAGCGGACTATCTTCAGCGGGTACCTACGAGCAGTACTTC.